One sample yielded the 27 T cell receptor beta chains listed below, sequenced in a study of regulatory T cells in long-lasting Graves disease. Described time point: newly diagnosed GD, antithyroid drugs for less than 3 months. PBMC RNA was the source of the TCR library. For TCR beta, libraries came from iRepertoire HTBI primers and Arm-PCR of CDR3 regions. Each CDR3 protein gets one entry after TCRdb re-called the multiplex PCR reads with MiXCR. The sample gives 420,000 or so distinct CDR3 sequences, 16% of which show up once; about 25% is in the top ten. The same sample was also used in a study of T cells in Graves' hyperthyroidism and ophthalmopathy.

Sequenced here: peripheral blood mononuclear cells (PBMCs), sampled at new diagnosis, from a patient treated with antithyroid drugs. The receptors were sampled from a woman younger than 35 with Graves disease.

This clonotype has at least ten counts. The V call is TRBV24-1, the J call TRBJ2-2; 7 nucleotides align to TRBD1. The trim removed 5 bases at V and 4 bases at J, leaving 9 bases unmatched. The CDR3 runs 16 residues. CDR1 is KGHDR, CDR2 SFDVKD, per germline. The CDR3 DNA reads TGTGCCACCAGTGCCCGACAGGGCTTGATCACCGGGGAGCTGTTTTTT. It codes for CATSARQGLITGELFF.

This clonotype was seen many times. CDR3 region: CASSKTDRRTDYGYTF. In DNA form, the CDR3 reads TGTGCCAGCAGCAAGACGGACCGCCGGACAGACTATGGCTACACCTTC. J is TRBJ1-2 and V is TRBV14; the D gene is possibly TRBD1 (6 bases). CDR1 is SGHDN and CDR2 is FVKESK in the germline V gene. V was pared by 5 bases and J by 3 bases, with 19 bases between. The CDR3 totals 16 residues.

A note on this clonotype: A much larger clone lies a single base off, so this may be a read error. The chain employs TRBV11-3 and TRBJ2-7, with 8 nucleotides matching TRBD1. This CDR3 contains 17 residues. CDR1 is SGHNT, CDR2 YENEEA, per germline. The trim removed 8 bases at V and 6 bases at J, leaving 21 bases unmatched. The CDR3 DNA reads TGTGCCAGCGGCCCACCGGACAGGGTGTTATCGGAGGGCGAGCAGTACTTC. It codes for CASGPPDRVLSEGEQYF.

This clonotype was detected many times. The chain employs TRBV27 and TRBJ2-7; tentatively, D is TRBD2 (5 bases). V lost 5 bases and J lost 3, with 11 bases in between. CDR3 length: 13 residues. Germline V gives CDR1 MNHEY, CDR2 SMNVEV (reference sequence). In nucleotides, the CDR3 is TGTGCCAGCAGTCCCCGGGAAGACTACGAGCAGTACTTC. Protein: CASSPREDYEQYF.

Ten or more counts support this clonotype. V usage is TRBV2 and J usage is TRBJ1-1; D perhaps matches TRBD1 (5 bases). CDR3 size: 14 residues. Germline CDR1 is SNHLY and CDR2 is FYNNEI. V lost 6 bases to trimming and J lost 5 bases, with 16 bases between them. The CDR3 DNA sequence: TGTGCCAGCAGCCCAGAGGACGGGGGGACTGAAGCTTTCTTT. It encodes CASSPEDGGTEAFF.

As to this clonotype: With a far larger clone one base away, a read error is the likely cause. This sequence joins TRBV7-9 and TRBJ2-1, with 14 bases fitting TRBD2. Germline CDR1 and CDR2: SEHNR and FQNEAQ (reference sequence). V lost 4 bases, J lost 10 bases, and 6 bases stayed unmatched. This CDR3 region has 15 residues. The CDR3 DNA reads TGTGCCAGCAGCTCGAGCGGACTAGCGGGAGGCGAGCAGTTCTTC. Residues: CASSSSGLAGGEQFF.

This clonotype was seen at least ten times. The rearrangement links TRBV5-1 to TRBJ2-3; 14 nucleotides align to TRBD2. Germline CDR1 SGHRS, CDR2 YFSETQ. The length of the CDR3 is 17 residues. Trimming removed 3 bases from V and 2 bases from J; junction bases left unmatched: 5. CDR3 nucleotide sequence: TGCGCCAGCAGCTCGGGACTAGCGGGAGTTTACACAGATACGCAGTATTTT. Its translation: CASSSGLAGVYTDTQYF.

At least ten counts were recorded for this clonotype. This chain joins TRBV30 and TRBJ1-2; D is undetermined. The germline CDR1 and CDR2 sequences are GTSNPN and SVGIG (reference sequence). The CDR3 runs 14 residues. V dropped 5 bases and J dropped 4 bases, with 17 bases sitting between them. CDR3 sequence: CAWVVGGSTYGYTF. The CDR3 region has the DNA TGTGCCTGGGTAGTCGGAGGTTCTACCTATGGCTACACCTTC.

In its sample, this clonotype was seen many times. The rearrangement joins TRBV29-1 to TRBJ1-2; 9 positions agree with TRBD1. The trim removed 5 bases at V and 6 bases at J, leaving 13 bases unmatched. This CDR3 has 15 amino acids. Germline-derived CDR1 and CDR2 are SQVTM and ANQGSEA. The CDR3 DNA reads TGCAGCGTTTTAGGACGGGACAGGGAGCGGGATGGCTACACCTTC. Translated, it gives CSVLGRDRERDGYTF.

This clonotype came up many times. The J gene is TRBJ2-7, the V gene TRBV14; the match to TRBD2 covers 10 bases. The CDR3 length is 15 residues. The trim removed 1 base at V and 4 bases at J, leaving 4 bases unmatched. Germline V gene lookup returns CDR1 SGHDN and CDR2 FVKESK. CDR3: CASSQVLAGEYEQYF. As DNA, the CDR3 is TGTGCCAGCAGCCAAGTTCTAGCGGGAGAATACGAGCAGTACTTC.

About this clonotype: This may stem from a read error, because a much larger clone lies one nucleotide away. The rearrangement joins TRBV14 to TRBJ2-1; tentative D call: TRBD1 (5 bases). Deletions cut 3 bases from V and 10 bases from J, with 19 bases between. The CDR3 loop spans 15 amino acids. The V gene's germline CDR1 is SGHDN and CDR2 FVKESK. CDR3 residues: CASSHFQGAFYEQFF. The CDR3 DNA reads as TGTGCCAGCAGCCATTTCCAAGGGGCTTTCTACGAGCAGTTCTTC.

The genes are TRBV15 and TRBJ1-6; the match to TRBD1 covers 8 bases. This CDR3 contains 14 residues. V was clipped by 6 bases and J by 7 bases; unmatched bases: 5. From germline, CDR1 is LNHNV and CDR2 YYDKDF (reference sequence). The CDR3 DNA reads as TGTGCCACCAGGACAGGGGTGGGGAATTCACCCCTCCACTTT. This gives the protein CATRTGVGNSPLHF.

This chain links TRBV15 with TRBJ2-1; 11 nucleotides match TRBD2. Germline V gene lookup returns CDR1 LNHNV and CDR2 YYDKDF (reference sequence). With V trimmed by 10 bases and J by 3 bases, 2 bases remained unmatched. This CDR3 is built from 13 residues. The CDR3 is CAIGTSGYNEQFF. The CDR3 DNA is TGTGCCATAGGGACTAGCGGCTACAATGAGCAGTTCTTC.

The V call is TRBV5-6, the J call TRBJ2-7, with TRBD2 identical over 7 bases. This CDR3 spans 15 amino acids. J lost 3 bases, V lost 2 bases, and 8 bases had no gene match. The germline V gene encodes CDR1 SGHDT and CDR2 YYEEEE. The CDR3 DNA reads as TGTGCCAGCAGCTTTTTCGGGACTACCGGCTACGAGCAGTACTTC. Translation gives CASSFFGTTGYEQYF.

The sample holds a few counts of this clonotype. The gene calls are TRBV27 and TRBJ2-7; TRBD2 matches at 7 bases. Germline CDR1 reads MNHEY; CDR2 reads SMNVEV (reference sequence). There are 15 residues in the CDR3. V lost 5 bases and J lost 0; bases outside the gene matches: 7. CDR3 sequence: CASSPQGGVSYEQYF. CDR3 nucleotide sequence: TGTGCCAGCAGTCCTCAGGGAGGGGTCTCCTACGAGCAGTACTTC.

This clonotype was seen a handful of times. The chain combines TRBV27 with TRBJ1-2; D possibly corresponds to TRBD1 (5 bases). The CDR3 covers 15 residues. V gave up 3 bases and J gave up 3 bases, with 14 bases separating them. Germline CDR1 and CDR2: MNHEY and SMNVEV (reference sequence). CDR3 coding DNA: TGTGCCAGCAGTTTTGCCCCGGGGGTTTACTATGGCTACACCTTC. This gives the protein CASSFAPGVYYGYTF.

This clonotype was seen at least ten times. The V call is TRBV11-2, the J call TRBJ1-5, with unresolved D. The CDR3 is 14 residues long. Trimming cost V 0 bases and J 6 bases, with 9 bases left between them. The germline CDR1 and CDR2 sequences are SGHAT and FQNNGV. CDR3 region: CASSLDPLGQPQHF. CDR3 sequence (DNA): TGTGCCAGCAGCTTAGATCCCCTGGGTCAGCCCCAGCATTTT.

This clonotype was found a few times. CDR3 protein: CASSLSWGAGGVSNQPQHF. CDR3 DNA: TGTGCCAGCAGTTTAAGTTGGGGGGCAGGGGGGGTTAGCAATCAGCCCCAGCATTTT. The J gene is TRBJ1-5, the V gene TRBV12-3 or TRBV12-4, with TRBD1 matching 7 bases. The length of the CDR3 is 19 residues. V lost 2 bases to trimming and J lost 0 bases; unmatched junction nucleotides: 13.

The V and J genes are TRBV6-2 or TRBV6-3 and TRBJ1-1; the match to TRBD1 covers 7 bases. With V trimmed by 5 bases and J by 3 bases, 9 bases remained unmatched. The CDR3 spans 15 residues. Per germline, CDR1 MNHEY and CDR2 SVGEGT. CDR3 loop: CASSLFGTADTEAFF. As DNA, the CDR3 is TGTGCCAGCAGTCTATTCGGGACAGCGGACACTGAAGCTTTCTTT.

This clonotype has ten or more counts. The chain links TRBV2 to TRBJ2-3; possibly TRBD1 for D (5 bases). CDR1 is SNHLY and CDR2 is FYNNEI in the germline V gene. This CDR3 has 14 residues. Between the trimmed V and J ends, which lost 7 bases and 2 bases, there was a span of 13 bases. CDR3 protein: CASTEVTVTDTQYF. The CDR3 region has the DNA TGTGCCAGCACCGAGGTGACAGTCACAGATACGCAGTATTTT.

This rearrangement joins TRBV20-1 to TRBJ2-1, with 10 bases identical to TRBD2. The CDR3 is 16 amino acids. Germline CDR1 is DFQATT and CDR2 is SNEGSKA (reference sequence). Losses at the gene ends were 2 bases for V and 0 bases for J; bases not matched to a gene: 4. The CDR3 coding sequence is TGCAGTGCTAGAAGTCCTAGCGGGAGCTCCTACAATGAGCAGTTCTTC. Its translation: CSARSPSGSSYNEQFF.

This clonotype was seen ten or more times. V gene TRBV5-1 combines with J gene TRBJ2-5; D is unresolved. Trimming cost V 5 bases and J 3 bases, with 11 bases left between them. The CDR3 covers 13 residues. Germline assignment: CDR1 SGHRS and CDR2 YFSETQ. CDR3 in DNA: TGCGCCAGCAGTAGGGAAGCGAAAGAGACCCAGTACTTC. It yields the protein CASSREAKETQYF.

This clonotype was detected a few times. The rearrangement uses TRBV25-1 and TRBJ2-7; 7 nucleotides match TRBD1. The CDR3 loop spans 13 amino acids. In germline, CDR1 is MGHDK, CDR2 SYGVNS. With 8 bases clipped from V and 3 bases from J, the junction kept 7 bases outside the gene matches. The CDR3 is CASVPTGVYEQYF. Here the CDR3 DNA reads TGTGCCAGCGTCCCCACAGGGGTCTACGAGCAGTACTTC.

This clonotype was counted ten times or more. V is TRBV28 and J is TRBJ2-4; TRBD2 is a possible D gene (5 bases). Germline CDR1 is MDHEN and CDR2 is SYDVKM. The CDR3 spans 16 residues. Trimming took 5 bases from V and 3 from J, leaving 17 bases between them. The CDR3, as DNA: TGTGCCAGCAGTCCCCAAGCCGCGGGTGTCAAAAACATTCAGTACTTC. Protein sequence: CASSPQAAGVKNIQYF. Based on the CDR3 plus reference TRBV28 and TRBJ2-4, the full variable domain is DVKVTQSSRYLVKRTGEKVFLECVQDMDHENMFWYRQDPGLGLRLIYFSYDVKMKEKGDIPEGYSVSREKKERFSLILESASTNQTSMYLCASSPQAAGVKNIQYFGAGTRLSVL.

This clonotype was counted many times. This sequence joins TRBV6-1 and TRBJ1-1; D perhaps matches TRBD1 (5 bases). This CDR3 region has 15 residues. Germline-derived CDR1 and CDR2 are MNHNS and SASEGT. With 5 bases removed from V and 2 bases from J, the gap between germline ends came to 15 bases. For the CDR3, the DNA is TGTGCCAGCAGTCAAGAGCGGGACGGAAACACTGAAGCTTTCTTT. It specifies CASSQERDGNTEAFF.

A word on this clonotype: With a much larger clone just one base away, this may be a read error. This rearrangement joins TRBV12-3 or TRBV12-4 to TRBJ2-4; maybe TRBD2 (6 bases). The CDR3 is 15 amino acids. Trimming shortened V by 5 bases and J by 5 bases, and 16 bases separated the two germline ends. This CDR3 reads CASSLQLAEENIQYF. The CDR3, as DNA: TGTGCCAGCAGTCTCCAACTAGCCGAGGAAAACATTCAGTACTTC.

The sample holds many counts of this clonotype. The chain is built from TRBV27 and TRBJ2-3; TRBD2 matches 8 bases. With 6 bases clipped from V and 4 bases from J, the junction kept 6 bases outside the gene matches. Germline V gene sequence: CDR1 MNHEY, CDR2 SMNVEV (reference sequence). CDR3 size: 14 residues. CDR3 region: CASSPDSGADTQYF. The CDR3 nucleotides are TGTGCCAGCAGCCCTGATAGCGGGGCAGATACGCAGTATTTT.